One and the same sample provided the 24 T cell receptor beta chains below, sequenced in a study of CD8+ T cells in alopecia areata. Investigators isolated RNA and reverse transcribed it into cDNA to act as the sequencing template. The protocol was immunoSEQ multiplex PCR, while the TCRdb copy is restricted to in-frame clones and leaves out a portion. The sample shows more than 90,000 clones, none of them appearing just once. Sequencing input: lesional skin. The receptors shown here come from a C3H/HeJ mouse with alopecia areata. Strain MHC haplotype: H2-k.

This clone has a handful of counts. The genes and germline here are from mouse. The sequenced fragment ends 4 residues before the CDR3 boundary, so the rest is inferred from the germline J gene. The chain is built from TRBV1 and TRBJ2-5, with 9 bases matching TRBD1. The V gene end was trimmed by 3 bases and the J gene end by 1 base; junction bases not matched to a gene: 5. The CDR3 length is 16 residues. Germline CDR1 reads NSQYPW; CDR2 reads LRSPGD (reference sequence). The CDR3 loop is CTCSARTGEDQDTQYF. The sequenced CDR3 bases are TGCACCTGCAGTGCTAGGACAGGGGAGGACCAAGAC.

This clone has just a few counts. Gene names follow the mouse nomenclature. The read halts 4 residues ahead of the CDR3 end, with the missing end drawn from the germline J gene. The chain employs TRBV16 and TRBJ2-7; TRBD1 matches at 10 bases. The CDR3 contains 15 residues. The germline V gene has CDR1 SGHSA and CDR2 FRNQAP. The covered CDR3 bases are TGTGCAAGCAGCTTAGATCTGGGACAGGGGTAT. This sequence encodes CASSLDLGQGY. The CDR3 as a whole reads CASSLDLGQGYEQYF.

This clone was counted a few times. The listed genes are named as in mouse. The read terminates 4 residues ahead of where the CDR3 ends, so the germline J gene completes it. The chain carries TRBV13-3 and TRBJ1-1; 7 positions agree with TRBD1. Germline assignment: CDR1 NNHDY and CDR2 SYVADS. The ends lost 7 bases at V and 4 bases at J; junction bases unmatched: 4. This CDR3 has 12 amino acids. The CDR3 region is CASQGGTTEVFF. The DNA read from the CDR3 is TGTGCCAGCCAGGGGGGTACCACA.

This clone was seen only a few times. The gene names here belong to mouse. The missing CDR3 end, 4 residues past where the read stops, is filled in from the germline J gene. The genes are TRBV13-3 and TRBJ2-4, with 9 bases identical to TRBD2. CDR3 length equals 16 residues. V was pared by 4 bases and J by 0 bases, with 6 bases of the junction left unmatched. Germline CDR1 NNHDY, CDR2 SYVADS. CDR3 DNA, as far as it was read: TGTGCCAGCAGTCCGACTGGGGGTGGAAGTCAAAAC. It yields the protein CASSPTGGGSQN. In full, the CDR3 reads CASSPTGGGSQNTLYF. The variable domain in full, with the rest retrieved from reference TRBV13-3 and TRBJ2-4, is EAAVTQSPRSKVAVTGGKVTLSCHQTNNHDYMYWYRQDTGHGLRLIHYSYVADSTEKGDIPDGYKASRPSQENFSLILELASLSQTAVYFCASSPTGGGSQNTLYFGAGTRLSVL.

This clone has a handful of counts. Genes and germline are mouse. The read is 4 residues too short to cover the CDR3 end, so that end is filled in from the germline J gene. The V and J genes are TRBV1 and TRBJ1-4, with 9 bases lining up with TRBD1. CDR1 is NSQYPW, CDR2 LRSPGD, per germline (reference sequence). The CDR3 consists of 16 residues. V dropped 4 bases and J dropped 4; count of bases not matched to a gene: 7. Partial CDR3 DNA: TGCACCTGCAGTGGTGGACAGGGGAGCCTCAACGAA. Encoded protein: CTCSGGQGSLNE. The whole CDR3 is CTCSGGQGSLNERLFF.

In the case of this clone: Germline and genes here are mouse. The read stops 4 residues short of the end of the CDR3; the missing end is completed from the germline J gene. The V gene is TRBV13-1, the J gene TRBJ2-7; 11 positions match TRBD2. This CDR3 is built from 16 residues. V lost 5 bases, J lost 0 bases, and 7 bases stayed unmatched. CDR1 is NSHNY and CDR2 is SYGAGN in the germline V gene. CDR3 amino acids: CASRPTGGASSYEQYF. CDR3 DNA, as far as it was read: TGTGCCAGCAGACCCACTGGGGGGGCGAGCTCCTAT.

Regarding this clone: The TCRdb protein and the DNA translation do not line up at residue 13; the protein shown here was made by translating the DNA. These gene names are mouse names. CDR3 region: CASSDALDGSGNTLYF. The sequenced part of the CDR3 DNA is TGTGCCAGCAGTGATGCACTGGACGGATCTGGAAATACG. The chain links TRBV13-3 to TRBJ1-3; the D is unclear. The read ends 3 residues early relative to the CDR3; the germline J gene fills the gap. V shed 0 bases and J shed 1 base, with 11 bases lying between them. Looked up from germline, CDR1 is NNHDY and CDR2 is SYVADS. The CDR3 totals 16 residues.

This clone was seen only a few times. TCRdb and the translated DNA give different amino acids at residue 11; the protein presented here is the one translated from the DNA. Each gene name is a mouse one. The read gets to within 3 residues of the CDR3 end, and the germline J gene fills in the rest. The rearrangement links TRBV19 to TRBJ1-6; 7 positions agree with TRBD1. Being an ORF, TRBJ1-6 has a function that is uncertain. The CDR3 extends over 14 amino acids. Trimming at V came to 7 bases and at J to 5 bases, leaving 6 bases not matched to a gene. The germline V gene has CDR1 FNHDT and CDR2 SITEND (reference sequence). The part of the CDR3 DNA that was read is TGTGCCAGCGCCCGGGACAGAAATAATTCGCCC. As protein: CASARDRNNSP. The complete CDR3 reads CASARDRNNSPLYF.

Remarks on this clone: Genes and germline come from the mouse. The read stops 4 residues short of the end of the CDR3; the missing end is completed from the germline J gene. J is TRBJ1-4 and V is TRBV5; 7 bases map to TRBD1. In germline, CDR1 is LGHNA, CDR2 YNLKQL (reference sequence). The trim removed 0 bases at V and 1 base at J, leaving 5 bases unmatched. This CDR3 contains 17 residues. The sequenced CDR3 bases are TGTGCCAGCAGCCAAGATACAGGGGACCCTTCCAACGAA. This translates into CASSQDTGDPSNE. The whole CDR3 reads CASSQDTGDPSNERLFF.

This clone showed up just a few times. Mouse names are used for the genes. The DNA read from the CDR3 is TGTGCCAGCGGTGTCTTCAGGGGGGACCAAGAC. Amino acids: CASGVFRGDQD. The full CDR3 is CASGVFRGDQDTQYF. This chain links TRBV13-2 with TRBJ2-5; D perhaps matches TRBD1 (7 bases). The read terminates 4 residues ahead of where the CDR3 ends, so the germline J gene completes it. This CDR3 region has 15 residues. V was shortened by 3 bases and J by 1 base, with 12 bases between the two germline ends. The germline CDR1 and CDR2 sequences are NNHNN and SYGAGS (reference sequence).

This clone was detected a few times. Gene labels here are mouse ones. The read stops 4 residues short of the end of the CDR3; the missing end is completed from the germline J gene. The chain carries TRBV19 and TRBJ2-5; D is possibly TRBD2 (7 bases). V was pared by 2 bases and J by 0 bases, with 13 bases between. The CDR3 is made up of 16 amino acids. Germline CDR1 is FNHDT and CDR2 is SITEND (reference sequence). CDR3: CASSIWGRNNQDTQYF. The CDR3 bases that were read are TGTGCCAGCAGTATCTGGGGGCGGAATAACCAAGAC.

Notes on this clone: TCRdb and the translated DNA give different amino acids at residue 13; the protein presented here is the one translated from the DNA. These gene names are mouse names. The observed sequence ends 3 residues before the CDR3 terminus, with the missing tail filled in from the germline J gene. This chain links TRBV3 with TRBJ1-6, with TRBD1 as a possible D gene (6 bases). TRBJ1-6 is sorted into the ORF group, with uncertain function. V was pared by 0 bases and J by 1 base, with 7 bases between. Looked up from germline, CDR1 is SNHLY and CDR2 is FYNGKV (reference sequence). The CDR3 spans 16 residues. CDR3 DNA (partial): TGTGCCAGCAGCTTAGCACAGGGCTCCTATAATTCGCCC. Its translation is CASSLAQGSYNSP. From start to end, the CDR3 is CASSLAQGSYNSPLYF.

In regard to this clone: Mouse names are used for the genes. The read ends 4 residues before the CDR3 terminus; that terminus is restored from the germline J gene. The J gene is TRBJ1-1, the V gene TRBV13-1; 7 bases are shared with TRBD1. Germline CDR1 NSHNY, CDR2 SYGAGN. The CDR3 contains 13 residues. Trimming cost V 5 bases and J 0 bases; bases outside gene matches: 1. CDR3 residues: CASRTGTNTEVFF. CDR3 bases read: TGTGCCAGCAGGACAGGGACAAACACA.

Concerning this clone: Gene names and germline refer to mouse. The CDR3 end lies 4 residues beyond the end of the read and is filled in from the germline J gene. The rearrangement joins TRBV19 to TRBJ2-7; 7 bases line up with TRBD1. Germline V gene sequence: CDR1 FNHDT, CDR2 SITEND (reference sequence). The CDR3 spans 14 residues. The junction had 10 bases not matched to a gene; V was cut back by 7 bases and J by 3 bases. The chain's CDR3 is CASGTLGQYYEQYF. The sequenced part of the CDR3 DNA is TGTGCCAGCGGTACCCTGGGACAGTACTAT.

This clone was recorded a few times. All gene names here are mouse names. The read halts 4 residues ahead of the CDR3 end, with the missing end drawn from the germline J gene. In the same sample, other DNA sequences code for this CDR3. The chain carries TRBV1 and TRBJ2-4; TRBD2 aligns across 7 bases. CDR3 size: 14 residues. The germline gives CDR1 NSQYPW, CDR2 LRSPGD (reference sequence). The covered CDR3 bases are TGCACCTGCAGTGCAGATCCTGGGGGAAAC. Encoded protein: CTCSADPGGN. The full CDR3 reads CTCSADPGGNTLYF.

Concerning this clone: TCRdb and the translated DNA give different amino acids at residue 11; the protein presented here is the one translated from the DNA. Genes here carry mouse names. The missing CDR3 end, 3 residues past where the read stops, is filled in from the germline J gene. V usage is TRBV13-3 and J usage is TRBJ1-6, with D maybe TRBD1 (6 bases). TRBJ1-6 is an ORF, with its function uncertain. Germline assignment: CDR1 NNHDY and CDR2 SYVADS. The ends were cut back, 4 bases at V and 6 bases at J, with 11 bases in the middle. This CDR3 is built from 14 residues. CDR3 residues: CASSPPGVNSPLYF. The CDR3 bases that were read are TGTGCCAGCAGTCCCCCAGGGGTTAATTCGCCC.

This clone was detected many times. The listed genes are named as in mouse. The sequenced part of the CDR3 DNA is TGTGCCAGCAGTGGTCCCGGGACTGGGGGGGCT. Translation gives CASSGPGTGGA. The complete CDR3 reads CASSGPGTGGAEQFF. The chain uses TRBV13-3 and TRBJ2-1, with 12 nucleotides matching TRBD2. The read terminates 4 residues before the CDR3 end, so the remaining end is supplied by the germline J gene. This CDR3 is 15 amino acids long. The germline CDR1 and CDR2 sequences are NNHDY and SYVADS.

This clone was seen more than once but under ten times. The protein here is the DNA translation, as the TCRdb protein differs from it at residue 11. Gene and germline names: mouse. The read is 3 residues too short to cover the CDR3 end, so that end is filled in from the germline J gene. The rearrangement joins TRBV19 to TRBJ1-3, with D perhaps matching TRBD1 (6 bases). The V and J ends lost 5 bases and 2 bases respectively, with 11 bases between them. CDR1 FNHDT and CDR2 SITEND come from the germline V gene (reference sequence). This CDR3 is built from 14 residues. The CDR3 sequence: CASSPGTTGNTLYF. The part of the CDR3 DNA that was read is TGTGCCAGCAGCCCCGGGACAACTGGAAATACG.

This clone was seen a few times. Gene names and germline refer to mouse. The read ends 4 residues before the CDR3 terminus; that terminus is restored from the germline J gene. The chain has TRBV19 and TRBJ2-1; TRBD2 aligns across 8 bases. J lost 2 bases, V lost 7 bases, and 5 bases had no gene match. The germline gives CDR1 FNHDT, CDR2 SITEND (reference sequence). The CDR3 is made up of 14 amino acids. The sequenced part of the CDR3 DNA is TGTGCCAGCTGGCTGGGGGGAGACTATGCT. Translated: CASWLGGDYA. The whole CDR3 is CASWLGGDYAEQFF.

As concerns this clone: Mouse names are used for the genes. The CDR3 extends 4 residues past the end of the read, so its final part is completed from the germline J gene. The chain links TRBV1 to TRBJ2-7; D perhaps matches TRBD1 (7 bases). Germline V gene data show CDR1 as NSQYPW and CDR2 as LRSPGD (reference sequence). The CDR3 has 13 amino acids. CDR3 in amino acids: CTCRGGQTYEQYF. The sequenced part of the CDR3 DNA is TGCACCTGCAGGGGGGGACAGACTTAT.

This clone appeared many times. Gene names denote mouse genes. Coverage ceases 4 residues before the CDR3 finishes, and the germline J gene fills in the end. Other nucleotide sequences in the sample specify the same CDR3. The chain is built from TRBV13-3 and TRBJ2-7; 11 bases map to TRBD2. Germline V CDR1 and CDR2: NNHDY, SYVADS. The CDR3 runs 15 residues. Trimming cost V 3 bases and J 1 base; bases outside gene matches: 3. The CDR3 reads CASSGGTGGSYEQYF. CDR3 DNA (partial): TGTGCCAGCAGTGGCGGGACTGGGGGTTCCTAT.

This clone occurred many times. The DNA translation disagrees with the TCRdb protein at residue 11, so the protein in this description comes from the DNA. The genes are named according to mouse. The sequence runs out 3 residues before the end of the CDR3; the remainder is reconstructed from the germline J gene. The chain has TRBV13-3 and TRBJ1-6; 9 nucleotides match TRBD1. TRBJ1-6 is assigned to the ORF class and has an uncertain function. CDR1 is NNHDY and CDR2 is SYVADS in the germline V gene. This CDR3 has 14 residues. With 4 bases clipped from V and 8 bases from J, the junction kept 4 bases outside the gene matches. The part of the CDR3 DNA that was read is TGTGCCAGCAGTTGGGACAGGGCTGATTCGCCC. Its protein product is CASSWDRADSP. The full CDR3 protein reads CASSWDRADSPLYF.

Points on this clone: Mouse names are used for the genes. The read ends 4 residues shy of where the CDR3 ends; the end is completed using the germline J gene. The V gene is TRBV14, the J gene TRBJ2-3; 9 bases are shared with TRBD1. J was trimmed by 2 bases and V by 5 bases; bases with no gene match: 6. The CDR3 totals 15 residues. Germline CDR1 is SGHDT and CDR2 is FRDEAV. The DNA read from the CDR3 is TGTGCCAGCAGCCCCGGGACAGGGAATGCAGAA. Amino acids: CASSPGTGNAE. The whole CDR3 protein reads CASSPGTGNAETLYF.

Of note for this clone: The gene symbols are mouse symbols. The read gets to within 4 residues of the CDR3 end, and the germline J gene fills in the rest. The chain uses TRBV13-1 and TRBJ2-3; 9 bases align to TRBD2. The CDR3 runs 15 residues. Germline loops: CDR1 NSHNY, CDR2 SYGAGN. The V and J ends lost 1 base and 3 bases, in that order; junction bases with no gene match: 3. CDR3 amino acids: CASSDLGGEAETLYF. The covered CDR3 bases are TGTGCCAGCAGTGATCTGGGGGGGGAGGCAGAA.